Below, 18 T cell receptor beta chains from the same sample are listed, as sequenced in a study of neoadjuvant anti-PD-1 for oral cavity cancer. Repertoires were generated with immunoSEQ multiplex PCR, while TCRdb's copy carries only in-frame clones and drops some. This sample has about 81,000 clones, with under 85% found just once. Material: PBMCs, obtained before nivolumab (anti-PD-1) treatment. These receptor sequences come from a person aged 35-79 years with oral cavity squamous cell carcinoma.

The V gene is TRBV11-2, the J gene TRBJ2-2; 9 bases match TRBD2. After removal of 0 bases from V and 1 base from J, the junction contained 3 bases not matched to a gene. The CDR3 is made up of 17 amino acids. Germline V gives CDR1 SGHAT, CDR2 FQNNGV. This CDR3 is CASSLEAGGWNTGELFF. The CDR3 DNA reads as TGTGCCAGCAGCTTAGAAGCGGGGGGCTGGAACACCGGGGAGCTGTTTTTT.

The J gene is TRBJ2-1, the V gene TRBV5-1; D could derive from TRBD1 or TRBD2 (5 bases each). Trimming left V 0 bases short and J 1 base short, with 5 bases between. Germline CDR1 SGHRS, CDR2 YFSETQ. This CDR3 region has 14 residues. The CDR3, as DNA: TGCGCCAGCAGCTTGGGGGGGTCCTACAATGAGCAGTTCTTC. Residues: CASSLGGSYNEQFF.

The CDR3: CAISGTTYNEQFF. The DNA of the CDR3 is TGTGCCATCAGTGGGACCACTTACAATGAGCAGTTCTTC. The chain carries TRBV10-3 and TRBJ2-1; D not certain. V was cut by 4 bases and J by 4 bases, with 8 bases left in between. The CDR3 has 13 amino acids. Germline CDR1 ENHRY, CDR2 SYGVKD.

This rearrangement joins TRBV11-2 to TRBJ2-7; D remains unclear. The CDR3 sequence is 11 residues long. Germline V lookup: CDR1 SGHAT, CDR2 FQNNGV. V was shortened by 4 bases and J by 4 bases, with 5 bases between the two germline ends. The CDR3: CASSSYYEQYF. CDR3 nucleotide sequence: TGTGCCAGCAGCTCCTATTACGAGCAGTACTTC. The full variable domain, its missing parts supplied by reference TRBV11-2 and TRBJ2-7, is EAGVAQSPRYKIIEKRQSVAFWCNPISGHATLYWYQQILGQGPKLLIQFQNNGVVDDSQLPKDRFSAERLKGVDSTLKIQPAKLEDSAVYLCASSSYYEQYFGPGTRLTVT.

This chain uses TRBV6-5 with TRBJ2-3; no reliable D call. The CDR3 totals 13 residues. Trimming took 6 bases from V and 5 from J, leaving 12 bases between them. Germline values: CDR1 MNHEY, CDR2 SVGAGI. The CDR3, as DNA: TGTGCCAGCAGCCCCTCCGGCGGAGATACGCAGTATTTT. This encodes CASSPSGGDTQYF.

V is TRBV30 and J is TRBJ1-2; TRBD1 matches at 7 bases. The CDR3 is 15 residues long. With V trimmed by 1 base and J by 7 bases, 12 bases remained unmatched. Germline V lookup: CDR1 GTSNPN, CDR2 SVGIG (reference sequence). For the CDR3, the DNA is TGTGCCTGGAGTGGGGGGACGTATAACAGGGGTGGCTACACCTTC. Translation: CAWSGGTYNRGGYTF.

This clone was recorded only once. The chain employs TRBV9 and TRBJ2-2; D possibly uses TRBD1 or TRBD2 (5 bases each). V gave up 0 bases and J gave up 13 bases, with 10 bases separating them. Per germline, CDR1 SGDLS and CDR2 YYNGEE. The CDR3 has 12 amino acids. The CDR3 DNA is TGTGCCAGCAGCGTAGGGGGGTCACGGCTGTTTTTT. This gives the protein CASSVGGSRLFF.

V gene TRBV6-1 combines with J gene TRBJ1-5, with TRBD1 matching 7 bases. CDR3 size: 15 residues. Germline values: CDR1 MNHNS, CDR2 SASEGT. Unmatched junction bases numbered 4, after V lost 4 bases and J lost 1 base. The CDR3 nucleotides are TGTGCCAGCAGTGGGGGGGGACAGAGCAATCAGCCCCAGCATTTT. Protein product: CASSGGGQSNQPQHF.

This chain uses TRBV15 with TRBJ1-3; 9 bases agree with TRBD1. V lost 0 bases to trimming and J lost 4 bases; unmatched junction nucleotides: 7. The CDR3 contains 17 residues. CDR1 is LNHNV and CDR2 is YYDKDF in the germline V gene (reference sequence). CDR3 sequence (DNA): TGTGCCACCAGCAGAGATTTTGGACAGGGGACAGGAAACACCATATATTTT. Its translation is CATSRDFGQGTGNTIYF.

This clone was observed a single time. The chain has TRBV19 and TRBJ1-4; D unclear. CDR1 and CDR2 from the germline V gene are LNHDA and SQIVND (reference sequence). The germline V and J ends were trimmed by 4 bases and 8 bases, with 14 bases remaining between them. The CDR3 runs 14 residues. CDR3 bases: TGTGCCAGTAGTACCCTGAGTCTTGGAGAAAAACTGTTTTTT. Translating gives CASSTLSLGEKLFF.

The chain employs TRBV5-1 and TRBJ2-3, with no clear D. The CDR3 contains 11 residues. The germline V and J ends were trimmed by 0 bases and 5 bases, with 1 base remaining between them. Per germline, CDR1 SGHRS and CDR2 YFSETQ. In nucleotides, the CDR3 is TGCGCCAGCAGCTTGGGAGATACGCAGTATTTT. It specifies CASSLGDTQYF.

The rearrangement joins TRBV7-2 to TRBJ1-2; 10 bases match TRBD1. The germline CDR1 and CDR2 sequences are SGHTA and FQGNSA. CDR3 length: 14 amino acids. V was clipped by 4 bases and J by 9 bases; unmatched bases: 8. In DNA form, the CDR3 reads TGTGCCAGCAGCTCCGGGACAGGGGAGTTGAGCTACACCTTC. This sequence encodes CASSSGTGELSYTF.

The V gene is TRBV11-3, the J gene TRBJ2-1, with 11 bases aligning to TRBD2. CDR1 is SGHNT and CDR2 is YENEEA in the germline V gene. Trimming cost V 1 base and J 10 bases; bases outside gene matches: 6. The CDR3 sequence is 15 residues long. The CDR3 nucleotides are TGTGCCAGCAGCTTAGCTAACCTAGCGGGAGGCGAGCAGTTCTTC. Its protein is CASSLANLAGGEQFF.

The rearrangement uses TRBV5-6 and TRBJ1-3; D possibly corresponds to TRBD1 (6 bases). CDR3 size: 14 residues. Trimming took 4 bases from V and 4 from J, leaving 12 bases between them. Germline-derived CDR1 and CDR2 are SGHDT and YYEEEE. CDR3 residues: CASSKGTWGNTIYF. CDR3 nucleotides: TGTGCCAGCAGCAAGGGGACATGGGGAAACACCATATATTTT.

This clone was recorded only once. The CDR3: CASRLPGQGVNYGYTF. CDR3 DNA: TGTGCCAGTAGGCTTCCGGGACAGGGGGTTAACTATGGCTACACCTTC. The V call is TRBV19, the J call TRBJ1-2, with 11 nucleotides matching TRBD1. The CDR3 extends over 16 amino acids. V lost 6 bases, J lost 1 base, and 7 bases stayed unmatched. Per germline, CDR1 LNHDA and CDR2 SQIVND (reference sequence). The variable domain in full, completed from reference TRBV19 and TRBJ1-2, reads DGGITQSPKYLFRKEGQNVTLSCEQNLNHDAMYWYRQDPGQGLRLIYYSQIVNDFQKGDIAEGYSVSREKKESFPLTVTSAQKNPTAFYLCASRLPGQGVNYGYTFGSGTRLTVV.

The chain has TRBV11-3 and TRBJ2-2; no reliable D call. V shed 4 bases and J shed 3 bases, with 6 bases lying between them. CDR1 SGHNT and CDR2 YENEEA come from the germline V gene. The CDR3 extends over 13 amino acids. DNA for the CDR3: TGTGCCAGCAGCTACGGGCACACCGGGGAGCTGTTTTTT. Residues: CASSYGHTGELFF. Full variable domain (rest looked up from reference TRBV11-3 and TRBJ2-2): EAGVVQSPRYKIIEKKQPVAFWCNPISGHNTLYWYLQNLGQGPELLIRYENEEAVDDSQLPKDRFSAERLKGVDSTLKIQPAELGDSAVYLCASSYGHTGELFFGEGSRLTVL.

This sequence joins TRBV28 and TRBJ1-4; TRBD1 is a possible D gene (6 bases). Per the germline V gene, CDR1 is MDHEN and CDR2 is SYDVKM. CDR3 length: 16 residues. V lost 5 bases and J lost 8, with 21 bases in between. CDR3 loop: CASSGNRAGDAEKLFF. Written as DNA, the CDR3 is TGTGCCAGCAGTGGGAACAGGGCGGGAGATGCCGAAAAACTGTTTTTT.

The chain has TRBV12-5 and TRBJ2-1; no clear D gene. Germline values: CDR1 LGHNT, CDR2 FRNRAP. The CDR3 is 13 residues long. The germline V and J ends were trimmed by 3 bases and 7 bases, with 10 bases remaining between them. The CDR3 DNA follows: TGTGCTAGTGGTTTCGGTCCCCGGAATGAGCAGTTCTTC. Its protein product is CASGFGPRNEQFF.